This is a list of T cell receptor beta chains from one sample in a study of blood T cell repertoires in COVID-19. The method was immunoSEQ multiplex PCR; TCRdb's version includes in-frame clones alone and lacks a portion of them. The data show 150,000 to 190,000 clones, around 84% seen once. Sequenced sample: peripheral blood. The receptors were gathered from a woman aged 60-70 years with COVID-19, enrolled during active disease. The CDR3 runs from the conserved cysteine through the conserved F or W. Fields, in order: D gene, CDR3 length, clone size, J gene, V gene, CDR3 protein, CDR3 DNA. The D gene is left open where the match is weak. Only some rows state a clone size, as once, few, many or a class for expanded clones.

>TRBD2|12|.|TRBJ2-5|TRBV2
CASRGAGGSSYF
TGTGCCAGCAGGGGAGCGGGAGGGTCCTCCTACTTC
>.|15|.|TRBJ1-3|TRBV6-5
CASSYVQGRGNTIYF
TGTGCCAGCAGTTACGTCCAGGGTAGGGGAAACACCATATATTTT
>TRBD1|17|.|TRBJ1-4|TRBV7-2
CASSLRGQGALGEKLFF
TGTGCCAGCAGCCTAAGAGGACAGGGGGCGCTCGGGGAAAAACTGTTTTTT
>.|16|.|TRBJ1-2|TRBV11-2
CASTQGLYRATYGYTF
TGTGCCAGCACTCAAGGCCTCTACAGGGCCACCTATGGCTACACCTTC
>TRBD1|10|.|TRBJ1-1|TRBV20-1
CSAWDREAFF
TGCAGTGCTTGGGACAGGGAAGCTTTCTTT
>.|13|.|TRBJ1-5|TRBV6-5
CASTTIQGQPQHF
TGTGCCAGCACTACGATACAGGGCCAGCCCCAGCATTTT
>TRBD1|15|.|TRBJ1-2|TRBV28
CASSLQGATDYGYTF
TGTGCCAGCAGTTTACAGGGGGCGACGGACTATGGCTACACCTTC
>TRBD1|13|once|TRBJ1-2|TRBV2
CASSVGQFYGYTF
TGTGCCAGCAGCGTGGGACAGTTCTATGGCTACACCTTC
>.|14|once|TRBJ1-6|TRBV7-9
CASTPGGRDSPLHF
TGTGCCAGCACTCCCGGGGGGAGGGATTCACCCCTCCACTTT
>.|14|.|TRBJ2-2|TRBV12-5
CASGLVLNTGELFF
TGTGCTAGTGGTTTGGTACTTAACACCGGGGAGCTGTTTTTT
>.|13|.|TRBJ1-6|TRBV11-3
CASSSNIKSTLHF
TGTGCCAGCAGCTCCAACATAAAGTCGACCCTCCACTTT
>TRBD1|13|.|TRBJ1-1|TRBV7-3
CASSPQGYTEAFF
TGTGCCAGCAGCCCACAGGGGTACACTGAAGCTTTCTTT
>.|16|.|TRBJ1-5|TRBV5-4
CASSLGGSLGNQPQHF
TGTGCCAGCAGCTTGGGGGGCAGCTTGGGCAATCAGCCCCAGCATTTT
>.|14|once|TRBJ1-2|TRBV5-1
CASSLSGTGNGYTF
TGCGCCAGCAGCTTGTCGGGCACAGGGAACGGCTACACCTTC
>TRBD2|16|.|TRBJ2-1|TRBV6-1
CASSEPSGSSYNEQFF
TGTGCCAGCAGTGAACCTAGCGGTAGCTCCTACAATGAGCAGTTCTTC
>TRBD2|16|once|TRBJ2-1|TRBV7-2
CASSLVASGAYNEQFF
TGTGCCAGCAGCTTAGTGGCTAGCGGGGCCTACAATGAGCAGTTCTTC
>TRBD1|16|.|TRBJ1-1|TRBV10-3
CAISQTRQGWDTEAFF
TGTGCCATCAGTCAGACCAGACAGGGGTGGGACACTGAAGCTTTCTTT
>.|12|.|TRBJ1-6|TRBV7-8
CASSWRNSPLHF
TGTGCCAGCAGCTGGAGAAATTCACCCCTCCACTTT
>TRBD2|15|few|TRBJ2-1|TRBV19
CASTPGWGLNNEQFF
TGTGCCAGTACCCCGGGGTGGGGACTAAACAATGAGCAGTTCTTC
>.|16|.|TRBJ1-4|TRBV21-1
CASSKAGAGAGEKLFF
TGTGCCAGCAGCAAAGCGGGGGCAGGGGCAGGTGAAAAACTGTTTTTT
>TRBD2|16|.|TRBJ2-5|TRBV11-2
CASSSTSGSVGETQYF
TGTGCCAGCAGCTCTACTAGCGGGAGCGTGGGAGAGACCCAGTACTTC
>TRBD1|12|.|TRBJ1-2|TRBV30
CAWSGGQGGYTF
TGTGCCTGGAGTGGGGGACAGGGTGGCTACACCTTC
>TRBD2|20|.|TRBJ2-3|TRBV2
CASEYPLTGGFEGHTDTQYF
TGTGCCAGCGAGTACCCCCTAACGGGAGGATTCGAGGGGCACACAGATACGCAGTATTTT
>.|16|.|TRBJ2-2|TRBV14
CASSQDAGARTGELFF
TGTGCCAGCAGCCAAGACGCGGGGGCACGGACCGGGGAGCTGTTTTTT
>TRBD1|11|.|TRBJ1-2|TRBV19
CATGTGYGYTF
TGTGCCACAGGGACAGGCTATGGCTACACCTTC
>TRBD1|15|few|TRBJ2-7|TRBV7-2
CASSVAGTGKGEQYF
TGTGCCAGCAGTGTCGCCGGGACAGGGAAGGGCGAGCAGTACTTC
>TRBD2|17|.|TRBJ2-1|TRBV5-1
CASSVAGGPGWNNEQFF
TGCGCCAGCAGCGTGGCGGGAGGGCCAGGGTGGAACAATGAGCAGTTCTTC
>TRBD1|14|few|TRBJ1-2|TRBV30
CAWTEGRGQEGYTF
TGTGCCTGGACGGAGGGCAGGGGGCAAGAGGGCTACACCTTC
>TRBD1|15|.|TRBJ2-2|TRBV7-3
CASSLTGTGPGELFF
TGTGCCAGCAGCTTAACCGGGACAGGGCCCGGGGAGCTGTTTTTT
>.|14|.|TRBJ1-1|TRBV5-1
CASSFRGENTEAFF
TGCGCCAGCAGCTTCAGGGGTGAGAACACTGAAGCTTTCTTT
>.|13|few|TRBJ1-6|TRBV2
CASRILGDSPLHF
TGTGCCAGCAGGATCCTAGGGGATTCACCCCTCCACTTT
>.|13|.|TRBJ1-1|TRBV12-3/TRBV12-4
CASSLGQNTEAFF
TGTGCCAGCAGTTTAGGGCAGAACACTGAAGCTTTCTTT
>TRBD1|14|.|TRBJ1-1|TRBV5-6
CASSKGQGDTEAFF
TGTGCCAGCAGCAAGGGACAGGGGGACACTGAAGCTTTCTTT
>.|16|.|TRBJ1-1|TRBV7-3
CASSLDGGAPNTEAFF
TGTGCCAGCAGCTTAGACGGGGGGGCTCCGAACACTGAAGCTTTCTTT
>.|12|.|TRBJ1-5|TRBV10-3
CAIGGLDQPQHF
TGTGCCATCGGAGGGTTAGACCAGCCCCAGCATTTT
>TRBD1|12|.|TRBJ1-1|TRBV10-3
CAIRDRRTEAFF
TGTGCCATCCGGGACAGGAGGACTGAAGCTTTCTTT
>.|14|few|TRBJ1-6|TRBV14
CASRLEGINSPLHF
TGTGCCAGCAGACTGGAGGGAATCAATTCACCCCTCCACTTT
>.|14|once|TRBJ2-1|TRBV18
CASSPWAAYNEQFF
TGTGCCAGCTCACCTTGGGCAGCCTACAATGAGCAGTTCTTC
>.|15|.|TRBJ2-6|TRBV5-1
CASSFTVSGANVLTF
TGCGCCAGCAGCTTTACGGTCTCTGGGGCCAACGTCCTGACTTTC
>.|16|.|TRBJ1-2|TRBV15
CATSREGHDRGYGYTF
TGTGCCACCAGCAGAGAGGGCCATGACAGAGGCTATGGCTACACCTTC
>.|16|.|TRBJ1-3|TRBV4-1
CASSPYEGGPGNTIYF
TGCGCCAGCAGCCCGTACGAGGGAGGCCCTGGAAACACCATATATTTT
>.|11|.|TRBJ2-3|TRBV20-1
CSARITDTQYF
TGCAGTGCTAGAATAACAGATACGCAGTATTTT
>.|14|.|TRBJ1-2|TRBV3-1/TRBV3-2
CASSLGGTNYGYTF
TGTGCCAGCAGCCTTGGCGGGACTAACTATGGCTACACCTTC
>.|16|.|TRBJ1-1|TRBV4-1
CASSQGWSKMNTEAFF
TGCGCCAGCAGCCAAGGGTGGAGCAAAATGAACACTGAAGCTTTCTTT
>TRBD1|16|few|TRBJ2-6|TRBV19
CASSLGQASGANVLTF
TGTGCCAGTAGCTTGGGACAGGCCTCTGGGGCCAACGTCCTGACTTTC
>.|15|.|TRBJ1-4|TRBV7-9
CASSLSSLRSEKLFF
TGTGCCAGCAGCTTATCTTCCCTGAGGAGTGAAAAACTGTTTTTT
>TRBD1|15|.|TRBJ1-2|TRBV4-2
CASSQDQGGNYGYTF
TGTGCCAGCAGCCAAGACCAAGGGGGCAACTATGGCTACACCTTC
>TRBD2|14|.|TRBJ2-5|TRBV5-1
CASSLLAGVETQYF
TGCGCCAGCAGCCTGCTAGCGGGAGTGGAGACCCAGTACTTC
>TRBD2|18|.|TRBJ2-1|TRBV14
CASSPPVEVAGDYDEQFF
TGTGCCAGCAGCCCCCCGGTGGAGGTGGCGGGAGATTACGATGAGCAGTTCTTC
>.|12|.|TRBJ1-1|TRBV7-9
CSQGWGSTEAFF
TGTTCCCAGGGGTGGGGGTCCACTGAAGCTTTCTTT
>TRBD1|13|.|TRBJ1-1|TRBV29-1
CGASTGGSTEAFF
TGCGGAGCCTCGACAGGGGGTAGCACTGAAGCTTTCTTT
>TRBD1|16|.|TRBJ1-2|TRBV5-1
CASSLATGVEDYGYTF
TGCGCCAGCAGCTTGGCAACAGGGGTTGAGGACTATGGCTACACCTTC
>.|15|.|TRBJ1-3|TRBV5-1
CASSLVPEPGNTIYF
TGCGCCAGCAGCTTGGTCCCAGAACCTGGAAACACCATATATTTT
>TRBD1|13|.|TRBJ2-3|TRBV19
CASNRGSTDTQYF
TGTGCCAGTAACAGGGGCAGCACAGATACGCAGTATTTT
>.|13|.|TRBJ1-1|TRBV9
CASSVEGPTEAFF
TGTGCCAGCAGCGTTGAGGGTCCCACTGAAGCTTTCTTT
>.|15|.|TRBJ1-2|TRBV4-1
CASSQATGTNYGYTF
TGCGCCAGCAGCCAAGCAACAGGAACAAACTATGGCTACACCTTC
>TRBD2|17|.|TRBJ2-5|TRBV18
CASSPRGVNDRRETQYF
TGTGCCAGCTCACCTCGGGGGGTAAATGACAGACGAGAGACCCAGTACTTC
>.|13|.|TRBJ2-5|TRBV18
CASLRDNQETQYF
TGTGCCAGCCTCCGGGACAACCAAGAGACCCAGTACTTC
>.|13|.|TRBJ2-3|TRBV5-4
CASSLVNRDTQYF
TGTGCCAGCAGCTTGGTTAATCGGGATACGCAGTATTTT